The 9 T cell receptor beta chains listed next were all sequenced from one sample in a study of T-cell memory formation after mild COVID-19. One entry per CDR3 protein results from TCRdb running MiXCR on the 5' RACE reads. The sample carries about 470,000 distinct CDR3 sequences, 15% to 20% recorded once. The specimen was PBMCs or a T cell subset sorted from them (not recorded which). All receptors come from an adult woman who had mild COVID-19 (a few samples of this study predate the infection). Cell type and time point are not known.

This clonotype has more than one count but fewer than ten. The rearrangement links TRBV11-2 to TRBJ2-2; tentative D call: TRBD1 (6 bases). V lost 3 bases and J 2 bases, leaving 22 bases between the germline ends. The CDR3 consists of 19 residues. In germline, CDR1 is SGHAT, CDR2 FQNNGV. For the CDR3, the DNA is TGTGCCAGCAGCTTCGGCCAGGGACACCAACTCTTTAACACCGGGGAGCTGTTTTTT. Amino acids: CASSFGQGHQLFNTGELFF.

The V gene is TRBV19, the J gene TRBJ1-1; D uncertain. V dropped 5 bases and J dropped 2 bases, with 6 bases sitting between them. CDR3 length equals 12 residues. CDR1 and CDR2 (germline): LNHDA, SQIVND (reference sequence). In DNA form, the CDR3 reads TGTGCCAGTAGTCTCTTTAACACTGAAGCTTTCTTT. It codes for CASSLFNTEAFF.

This clonotype has only a few counts. The chain employs TRBV25-1 and TRBJ2-6; 9 nucleotides line up with TRBD1. The junction had 8 bases not matched to a gene; V was cut back by 6 bases and J by 2 bases. Per the germline V gene, CDR1 is MGHDK and CDR2 is SYGVNS. This CDR3 contains 17 residues. The CDR3 is CASRPGQGFAGANVLTF. The CDR3 DNA reads as TGTGCCAGCAGACCGGGACAGGGCTTCGCTGGGGCCAACGTCCTGACTTTC. Combining the CDR3 with reference TRBV25-1 and TRBJ2-6 gives the whole variable domain EADIYQTPRYLVIGTGKKITLECSQTMGHDKMYWYQQDPGMELHLIHYSYGVNSTEKGDLSSESTVSRIRTEHFPLTLESARPSHTSQYLCASRPGQGFAGANVLTFGAGSRLTVL.

This clonotype came up a few times. CDR3 bases: TGTGCCAGCAGCCCCGATTTGGCTGGGAACACTGAAGCTTTCTTT. Translating gives CASSPDLAGNTEAFF. The chain uses TRBV4-2 and TRBJ1-1; no clear D. The CDR3 runs to 15 residues. The germline V and J ends were trimmed by 4 bases and 1 base, with 13 bases remaining between them. CDR1 LGHNA and CDR2 YNFKEQ come from the germline V gene.

This clonotype has just a few counts. The chain carries TRBV12-3 or TRBV12-4 and TRBJ2-1, with TRBD1 matching 7 bases. Trimming took 4 bases from V and 13 from J; bases not matched to a gene: 10. The CDR3 sequence is 13 residues long. CDR3 sequence (DNA): TGTGCCAGCAGTTCGGTTCTACAGGGGCACCAGTTCTTC. It yields the protein CASSSVLQGHQFF.

V is TRBV20-1 and J is TRBJ1-1; TRBD1 is a possible D gene (5 bases). This CDR3 is 14 amino acids long. Trimming removed 4 bases at V and 0 bases at J, with 12 bases between. From germline, CDR1 is DFQATT and CDR2 SNEGSKA (reference sequence). CDR3 sequence reads: CSATKGTVNTEAFF. CDR3 DNA: TGCAGTGCTACGAAGGGGACTGTGAACACTGAAGCTTTCTTT.

In the case of this clonotype: An end of the junction does not agree with germline; a read error may underlie this. J is TRBJ1-5 and V is TRBV5-6; 8 positions agree with TRBD1. This CDR3 contains 15 residues. Germline V CDR1 and CDR2: SGHDT, YYEEEE. In nucleotides, the CDR3 is TGTGCCAGCAGTTTGGCCGACAGGGGTAATCAGCCCCAGCATTTT. Protein sequence: CASSLADRGNQPQHF.

A few counts support this clonotype. The V call is TRBV12-3 or TRBV12-4, the J call TRBJ2-1, with 9 bases lining up with TRBD1. V lost 4 bases and J lost 8; bases outside the gene matches: 6. This CDR3 region has 14 residues. The CDR3 sequence is CASSSGTGMDEQFF. CDR3 in DNA: TGTGCCAGCAGTTCTGGGACAGGGATGGATGAGCAGTTCTTC.

This clonotype was observed a few times. CDR3 region: CASPLASATGELFF. In DNA form, the CDR3 reads TGTGCCAGCCCCCTGGCTAGCGCGACCGGGGAGCTGTTTTTT. This chain links TRBV7-9 with TRBJ2-2; D is perhaps TRBD2 (6 bases). From germline, CDR1 is SEHNR and CDR2 FQNEAQ (reference sequence). The CDR3 has 14 amino acids. The V end was cut by 8 bases, the J end by 5 bases, with 15 bases between. Filled out from reference TRBV7-9 and TRBJ2-2, the complete variable domain reads DTGVSQNPRHKITKRGQNVTFRCDPISEHNRLYWYRQTLGQGPEFLTYFQNEAQLEKSRLLSDRFSAERPKGSFSTLEIQRTEQGDSAMYLCASPLASATGELFFGEGSRLTVL.